The rows below give T cell receptor beta chains drawn from one sample of a study of cytomegalovirus exposure and HLA in healthy donors. TCRdb keeps only in-frame clones here, not all; method: immunoSEQ multiplex PCR. Of around 120,000 clones in the sample, more than 65% were seen once. The sequenced material came from PBMCs. These receptors originate from a man aged 18 to 29 in good health and CMV-seronegative. CDR3s include the opening cysteine and the closing phenylalanine or tryptophan. A D gene is named only where the DNA matches it firmly. Size is omitted from some rows. Given values are once, few, many or a class for expanded clones.

j_gene: TRBJ2-7; abundance: few; v_gene: TRBV2; d_gene: .; CDR3nt: TGTGCCAGCAGCCGGGACTCTCCCCCCGGGCACGAGCAGTACTTC; CDR3aa: CASSRDSPPGHEQYF
j_gene: TRBJ2-1; abundance: few; v_gene: TRBV5-5; d_gene: TRBD1; CDR3nt: TGTGCCAGCAGCGAATCAGGGGGCAAGCAGTTCTTC; CDR3aa: CASSESGGKQFF
j_gene: TRBJ2-5; abundance: .; v_gene: TRBV2; d_gene: TRBD2; CDR3nt: TGTGCCAGCAGCCCAAAACTAGCGGGGGAGACGACCCAGTACTTC; CDR3aa: CASSPKLAGETTQYF
j_gene: TRBJ2-7; abundance: .; v_gene: TRBV5-4; d_gene: TRBD1; CDR3nt: TGTGCCAGCAGCTTCAGAGACAGGGGAACAAGCGAGCAGTACTTC; CDR3aa: CASSFRDRGTSEQYF
j_gene: TRBJ2-5; abundance: .; v_gene: TRBV5-4; d_gene: .; CDR3nt: TGTGCCAGCAGCTTGGAGGCAGGTGACCAGTACTTC; CDR3aa: CASSLEAGDQYF
j_gene: TRBJ2-3; abundance: .; v_gene: TRBV6-5; d_gene: .; CDR3nt: TGTGCCAGCAGTTATCAGATCACAGATACGCAGTATTTT; CDR3aa: CASSYQITDTQYF
j_gene: TRBJ2-7; abundance: .; v_gene: TRBV5-1; d_gene: TRBD1; CDR3nt: TGCGCCAGCAGCTTGGACAGGGGGACTTACGAGCAGTACTTC; CDR3aa: CASSLDRGTYEQYF
j_gene: TRBJ1-2; abundance: .; v_gene: TRBV4-2; d_gene: .; CDR3nt: TGTGCCAGCAGCCAAGACACTGAAGACTATGGCTACACCTTC; CDR3aa: CASSQDTEDYGYTF
j_gene: TRBJ2-3; abundance: .; v_gene: TRBV19; d_gene: .; CDR3nt: TGTGCCAGTAGGGGCGGGGCAGGGCGAAGAGATACGCAGTATTTT; CDR3aa: CASRGGAGRRDTQYF
j_gene: TRBJ1-1; abundance: .; v_gene: TRBV19; d_gene: .; CDR3nt: TGTGCCAGTAGTAGACAGGTGAACACTGAAGCTTTCTTT; CDR3aa: CASSRQVNTEAFF
j_gene: TRBJ1-4; abundance: .; v_gene: TRBV27; d_gene: .; CDR3nt: TGTGCCAGCAGTCATTCTACAGGGTTGGCTAATGAAAAACTGTTTTTT; CDR3aa: CASSHSTGLANEKLFF
j_gene: TRBJ1-1; abundance: .; v_gene: TRBV5-4; d_gene: .; CDR3nt: TGTGCCAGCAGCTTGAAGGGGTGTGAAGCTTTCTTT; CDR3aa: CASSLKGCEAFF
j_gene: TRBJ1-2; abundance: .; v_gene: TRBV19; d_gene: TRBD1; CDR3nt: TGTGCCAGTAGTACTACAGGGGGCTCTGGCTACACCTTC; CDR3aa: CASSTTGGSGYTF
j_gene: TRBJ2-7; abundance: .; v_gene: TRBV2; d_gene: .; CDR3nt: TGTGCCAGCAGTGATACGACAGGCCTCTCCTACGAGCAGTACTTC; CDR3aa: CASSDTTGLSYEQYF
j_gene: TRBJ2-7; abundance: .; v_gene: TRBV2; d_gene: .; CDR3nt: TGTGCCAGCAGCCAGGAGATGGGAGACTACGAGCAGTACTTC; CDR3aa: CASSQEMGDYEQYF
j_gene: TRBJ1-4; abundance: .; v_gene: TRBV6-5; d_gene: .; CDR3nt: TGTGCCAGCACCGGACTCACAGGGATTTTAGGAGAACTGTTTTTT; CDR3aa: CASTGLTGILGELFF
j_gene: TRBJ2-1; abundance: .; v_gene: TRBV7-2; d_gene: TRBD1; CDR3nt: TGTGCCAGCAGCTTAGTGGGGCAGGGGGCGAGGTTGCAGTTCTTC; CDR3aa: CASSLVGQGARLQFF
j_gene: TRBJ1-2; abundance: .; v_gene: TRBV6-5; d_gene: .; CDR3nt: TGTGCCAGCAGTTATCGGCAGGGTCTTGGCTACACCTTC; CDR3aa: CASSYRQGLGYTF
j_gene: TRBJ2-2; abundance: .; v_gene: TRBV18; d_gene: .; CDR3nt: TGTGCCAGCTCCCCCCGGCAAAGACAGGCCTCGAACACCGGGGAGCTGTTTTTT; CDR3aa: CASSPRQRQASNTGELFF
j_gene: TRBJ2-2; abundance: .; v_gene: TRBV21-1; d_gene: .; CDR3nt: TGTGCCAGCAGCAATCTCGGGGGACGGGCCACCGGGGAGCTGTTTTTT; CDR3aa: CASSNLGGRATGELFF
j_gene: TRBJ2-7; abundance: .; v_gene: TRBV5-1; d_gene: .; CDR3nt: TGCGCCAGCAGCTCCCCGCCAGGGGGGCACTACGAGCAGTACTTC; CDR3aa: CASSSPPGGHYEQYF
j_gene: TRBJ2-1; abundance: .; v_gene: TRBV7-9; d_gene: TRBD2; CDR3nt: TGTGCCAGCAGCCATAGCGGGGGGGCCTTAGCCAATGAGCAGTTCTTC; CDR3aa: CASSHSGGALANEQFF
j_gene: TRBJ2-2; abundance: .; v_gene: TRBV6-5; d_gene: TRBD1; CDR3nt: TGTGCCAGCAGTTACTCGCAGGGGGCTGGCACCGGGGAGCTGTTTTTT; CDR3aa: CASSYSQGAGTGELFF
j_gene: TRBJ1-3; abundance: .; v_gene: TRBV5-6; d_gene: .; CDR3nt: TGTGCCAGCAGCTTGTTTGTAGCCCCCGAAAACACCATATATTTT; CDR3aa: CASSLFVAPENTIYF
j_gene: TRBJ1-4; abundance: .; v_gene: TRBV15; d_gene: TRBD1; CDR3nt: TGTGCCACCAGCAGAGACAGGGGGCTCGGGACTAATGAAAAACTGTTTTTT; CDR3aa: CATSRDRGLGTNEKLFF
j_gene: TRBJ2-2; abundance: once; v_gene: TRBV5-4; d_gene: .; CDR3nt: TGTGCCAGCAGCTCCCTCTCGCGGGGGCTAATGAACACCGGGGAGCTGTTTTTT; CDR3aa: CASSSLSRGLMNTGELFF
j_gene: TRBJ1-2; abundance: .; v_gene: TRBV14; d_gene: .; CDR3nt: TGTGCCAGCACCCGGCGGGTTCATGGCTACACCTTC; CDR3aa: CASTRRVHGYTF
j_gene: TRBJ1-1; abundance: .; v_gene: TRBV6-1; d_gene: .; CDR3nt: TGTGCCAGCAGTGAAATTCTAGGGGGTGGCACTGAAGCTTTCTTT; CDR3aa: CASSEILGGGTEAFF
j_gene: TRBJ2-1; abundance: .; v_gene: TRBV6-5; d_gene: TRBD2; CDR3nt: TGTGCCAGCAGTTATTTGCCGGGGGGTCCAACCAATGAGCAGTTCTTC; CDR3aa: CASSYLPGGPTNEQFF
j_gene: TRBJ1-2; abundance: .; v_gene: TRBV29-1; d_gene: TRBD1; CDR3nt: TGCAGCGTTGAAGCCCGGGACAGGGGGCACTATGGCTACACCTTC; CDR3aa: CSVEARDRGHYGYTF
j_gene: TRBJ1-4; abundance: .; v_gene: TRBV27; d_gene: .; CDR3nt: TGTGCCAGCAGTCCTACCTGGAGGGCTAATGAAAAACTGTTTTTT; CDR3aa: CASSPTWRANEKLFF
j_gene: TRBJ1-4; abundance: .; v_gene: TRBV19; d_gene: .; CDR3nt: TGTGCCAGTAGGGGGAGGGCTGATGAAAAACTGTTTTTT; CDR3aa: CASRGRADEKLFF
j_gene: TRBJ1-1; abundance: .; v_gene: TRBV19; d_gene: .; CDR3nt: TGTGCCAGTAGTATAGGCGGGTTGGGCACTGAAGCTTTCTTT; CDR3aa: CASSIGGLGTEAFF
j_gene: TRBJ2-5; abundance: .; v_gene: TRBV7-2; d_gene: TRBD1; CDR3nt: TGTGCCAGCAGCAGGGGACAGGGGGCTCTAGAGACCCAGTACTTC; CDR3aa: CASSRGQGALETQYF
j_gene: TRBJ2-1; abundance: .; v_gene: TRBV7-6; d_gene: .; CDR3nt: TGTGCCAGCAGCTTAGCTACAGGGAACGACAATGAGCAGTTCTTC; CDR3aa: CASSLATGNDNEQFF
j_gene: TRBJ1-3; abundance: .; v_gene: TRBV7-6; d_gene: TRBD1; CDR3nt: TGTGCCAGCAGCAGGGACAGGGGGTCTGGAAACACCATATATTTT; CDR3aa: CASSRDRGSGNTIYF
j_gene: TRBJ1-6; abundance: .; v_gene: TRBV18; d_gene: .; CDR3nt: TGTGCCAGCTCCCCTACAGGGTCCTATAATTCACCCCTCCACTTT; CDR3aa: CASSPTGSYNSPLHF
j_gene: TRBJ2-7; abundance: .; v_gene: TRBV6-1; d_gene: TRBD1; CDR3nt: TGTGCCAGCAGTGACCGGGACAGGAGGAACGAGCAGTACTTC; CDR3aa: CASSDRDRRNEQYF